Below, 7 T cell receptor beta chains from the same sample are listed, as sequenced in a study of T cells in Graves' hyperthyroidism and ophthalmopathy. TCR beta CDR3 sequences were amplified from RNA transcripts. HTBI primers were employed in a first-round RT-PCR of the TCR CDR3. TCRdb re-called the multiplex PCR reads through MiXCR, storing one row per CDR3 protein. The sample comprises about 640,000 distinct CDR3 sequences, less than 25% of which are singletons, and 34% rests with the top ten. Sequenced: blood. Receptor source: a man aged 30 to 45 with Graves' ophthalmopathy.

In nucleotides, the CDR3 is TGTGCCAGCAGCGTAGCAGGGGGCGACAGCACAGATACGCAGTATTTT. Translating gives CASSVAGGDSTDTQYF. This rearrangement joins TRBV9 to TRBJ2-3; 8 nucleotides line up with TRBD1. The J segment lost 0 bases and the V segment lost 0 bases, leaving 3 bases of the junction unmatched. CDR3 length equals 16 residues. Looked up from germline, CDR1 is SGDLS and CDR2 is YYNGEE.

This clonotype was seen at least ten times. At one end, the junction sequence differs from germline, possibly due to a read error. The chain is built from TRBV5-1 and TRBJ2-3; 11 bases match TRBD2. The CDR3 length is 15 residues. Germline V gene lookup returns CDR1 SGHRS and CDR2 YFSETQ. CDR3 DNA: TGTGCCAGCAGTTTTAGCGGGAGGGCCACAGATACGCAGTATTTT. Its protein is CASSFSGRATDTQYF.

About this clonotype: A clone one base away is much larger, so this may be a read error. J is TRBJ1-1 and V is TRBV2, with D possibly matching TRBD1 (6 bases). V lost 1 base and J 6 bases, leaving 15 bases between the germline ends. This CDR3 has 15 amino acids. Germline lookup yields CDR1 SNHLY and CDR2 FYNNEI. The CDR3 protein is CASSEGRTKGAEAFF. The DNA of the CDR3 is TGTGCCAGCAGTGAAGGTCGGACAAAGGGGGCTGAAGCTTTCTTT.

This clonotype has only a few counts. The gene calls are TRBV12-3 or TRBV12-4 and TRBJ2-1; D might be TRBD1 (5 bases). CDR3 length equals 14 residues. Trimming shortened V by 3 bases and J by 8 bases, and 14 bases separated the two germline ends. The CDR3 is CASSLGSKGDEQFF. DNA of the CDR3: TGTGCCAGCAGTTTGGGATCTAAAGGGGATGAGCAGTTCTTC.

This clonotype appeared many times. The chain is built from TRBV2 and TRBJ1-4, with D maybe TRBD1 (5 bases). This CDR3 has 15 residues. Trimming removed 2 bases from V and 5 bases from J, with 12 bases in between. Per germline, CDR1 SNHLY and CDR2 FYNNEI. The CDR3 DNA follows: TGTGCCAGCAGTGAAAACGGGGGTAGGAATGAAAAACTGTTTTTT. Its translation: CASSENGGRNEKLFF.

This clonotype came up a few times. The chain carries TRBV27 and TRBJ2-1; TRBD2 agrees at 11 bases. Per the germline V gene, CDR1 is MNHEY and CDR2 is SMNVEV (reference sequence). The length of the CDR3 is 17 residues. V gave up 2 bases and J gave up 5 bases; unmatched junction bases: 8. CDR3 sequence reads: CASSLLSGTSGDNEQFF. CDR3 nucleotide sequence: TGTGCCAGCAGTTTACTCTCCGGGACTAGCGGAGACAATGAGCAGTTCTTC.

This clonotype has ten or more counts. The J gene is TRBJ2-5, the V gene TRBV11-1; a weak D match, TRBD2 (6 bases). V gave up 0 bases and J gave up 2 bases, with 16 bases separating them. CDR1 is SGHAT and CDR2 is FQDESV in the germline V gene (reference sequence). The CDR3 loop spans 17 amino acids. CDR3 protein: CASSLADPRGTQETQYF. CDR3 sequence (DNA): TGTGCCAGCAGCTTAGCGGACCCAAGAGGGACTCAAGAGACCCAGTACTTC.